Listed below are T cell receptor beta chains from one sample, sequenced in a study of blood T cell repertoires in COVID-19. The data were produced by immunoSEQ multiplex PCR, yet TCRdb's version contains in-frame clones alone and is incomplete. This sample has about 320,000 clones, with around nine tenths found just once. Sequences were obtained from PBMCs or T cells enriched from blood (not recorded which). Receptors originate from a man between 60 and 70 years old who had recovered from COVID-19. CDR3s include the opening cysteine and the closing phenylalanine or tryptophan. The order of the fields is D gene, clone size, J gene, V gene, CDR3 protein, CDR3 DNA. A D gene is named only where the DNA matches it firmly. Clone size is stated in some rows and not others, as once, few, many or a class when expanded.

>TRBD1|-|TRBJ1-5|TRBV19
CASSLRTGINQPQHF
TGTGCCAGTAGTCTTCGGACAGGGATAAATCAGCCCCAGCATTTT
>-|-|TRBJ1-5|TRBV7-9
CASSLAGGGKGQPQHF
TGTGCCAGCAGCCTAGCGGGAGGTGGGAAAGGTCAGCCCCAGCATTTT
>-|-|TRBJ1-2|TRBV6-5
CASSYGESYGYTF
TGTGCCAGCAGTTACGGGGAGAGCTATGGCTACACCTTC
>-|once|TRBJ1-4|TRBV21-1
CAPGPGGKRKLFF
TGTGCCCCAGGCCCAGGGGGCAAGAGAAAACTGTTTTTT
>-|-|TRBJ2-3|TRBV30
CAWSVSGGTDTQYF
TGTGCCTGGAGTGTTTCGGGGGGCACAGATACGCAGTATTTT
>-|-|TRBJ2-2|TRBV5-1
CASSLSTGVDTGELFF
TGCGCCAGCAGCTTATCCACGGGGGTCGACACCGGGGAGCTGTTTTTT
>TRBD1|-|TRBJ1-1|TRBV30
CAWSVQGVDTEAFF
TGTGCCTGGAGTGTACAGGGGGTGGACACTGAAGCTTTCTTT
>-|-|TRBJ2-5|TRBV29-1
CSVEVIVETQYF
TGCAGCGTTGAAGTCATAGTGGAGACCCAGTACTTC
>TRBD2|-|TRBJ2-3|TRBV9
CASSEGLAGVGYTDTQYF
TGTGCCAGCAGCGAAGGACTAGCGGGAGTCGGGTACACAGATACGCAGTATTTT
>-|-|TRBJ2-7|TRBV27
CASSLDSSYEQYF
TGTGCCAGCAGTTTAGACAGCTCCTACGAGCAGTACTTC
>-|-|TRBJ2-2|TRBV25-1
CASSSPNYGNTGELFF
TGTGCCAGCAGTTCCCCTAACTATGGGAACACCGGGGAGCTGTTTTTT
>TRBD1|-|TRBJ2-2|TRBV7-3
CASSSRGPGGLFF
TGTGCCAGCAGCTCCAGGGGGCCTGGGGGGCTGTTTTTT
>-|-|TRBJ2-1|TRBV24-1
CATSVSFEQFF
TGTGCCACCAGTGTTTCCTTTGAGCAGTTCTTC
>-|-|TRBJ1-5|TRBV15
CATSRVGQGGNQPQHF
TGTGCCACCAGCAGAGTAGGTCAGGGCGGCAATCAGCCCCAGCATTTT
>TRBD1|-|TRBJ1-6|TRBV5-4
CASSLGDSSYNSPLHF
TGTGCCAGCAGCTTGGGGGACAGCTCCTATAATTCACCCCTCCACTTT
>-|-|TRBJ1-5|TRBV20-1
CSASDPRGQPQHF
TGCAGTGCTAGTGACCCGCGAGGCCAGCCCCAGCATTTT
>TRBD1|-|TRBJ1-5|TRBV6-5
CASSYGGQGNQPQHF
TGTGCCAGCAGTTACGGGGGACAGGGCAATCAGCCCCAGCATTTT
>-|-|TRBJ2-7|TRBV5-8
CASSLDRGLGEQYF
TGTGCCAGCAGCTTGGACAGGGGACTGGGGGAGCAGTACTTC
>-|-|TRBJ2-1|TRBV3-1/TRBV3-2
CASSPEHFGNEQFF
TGTGCCAGCAGCCCTGAACATTTTGGCAATGAGCAGTTCTTC
>TRBD1|-|TRBJ2-7|TRBV9
CASSVVGQGSHEQYF
TGTGCCAGCAGCGTAGTGGGACAGGGTTCCCACGAGCAGTACTTC
>TRBD1|-|TRBJ1-1|TRBV18
CASSPDRGPQPEAFF
TGTGCCAGCTCACCGGACAGGGGGCCCCAGCCTGAAGCTTTCTTT
>-|-|TRBJ1-5|TRBV7-9
CASSLTGGFDQPQHF
TGTGCCAGCAGCTTAACGGGGGGATTTGATCAGCCCCAGCATTTT
>TRBD1|-|TRBJ1-1|TRBV28
CASRIDRGPGTEAFF
TGTGCCAGCAGGATCGACAGGGGGCCGGGCACTGAAGCTTTCTTT
>-|-|TRBJ2-7|TRBV25-1
CASSDRRAGEQYF
TGTGCCAGCAGTGACAGACGAGCGGGCGAGCAGTACTTC
>-|-|TRBJ2-3|TRBV28
CASSRSSLRDRGDTQYF
TGTGCCAGCAGCCGTAGCTCTTTGCGGGACCGGGGAGATACGCAGTATTTT
>TRBD2|-|TRBJ2-1|TRBV4-3
CASSQDSRGLAVYNEQFF
TGCGCCAGCAGCCAAGATTCACGGGGACTAGCGGTGTACAATGAGCAGTTCTTC
>TRBD2|-|TRBJ2-7|TRBV28
CASKLSAGGSYEQYF
TGTGCCAGCAAGTTATCAGCGGGGGGCTCCTACGAGCAGTACTTC
>TRBD2|-|TRBJ2-7|TRBV7-8
CASSGLAGGRYEQYF
TGTGCCAGCAGCGGATTAGCGGGAGGGCGCTACGAGCAGTACTTC
>-|-|TRBJ2-1|TRBV5-1
CASSLDTAGSSYNEQFF
TGCGCCAGCAGCTTGGATACAGCGGGCAGCTCCTACAATGAGCAGTTCTTC
>TRBD1|once|TRBJ1-2|TRBV7-2
CASSIPDRGGYGYTF
TGTGCCAGCAGCATCCCAGACAGGGGAGGCTATGGCTACACCTTC
>TRBD1|-|TRBJ2-7|TRBV9
CASSVASGGPYEQYF
TGTGCCAGCAGCGTAGCTTCAGGGGGCCCCTACGAGCAGTACTTC
>-|-|TRBJ2-7|TRBV28
CASSLPPGYEQYF
TGTGCCAGCAGTTTACCCCCGGGGTACGAGCAGTACTTC
>TRBD2|-|TRBJ2-2|TRBV3-1/TRBV3-2
CASSHGLAHTNTGELFF
TGTGCCAGCAGCCACGGACTAGCGCATACCAACACCGGGGAGCTGTTTTTT
>TRBD1|-|TRBJ1-4|TRBV28
CASQGAPNEKLFF
TGTGCGTCTCAGGGGGCACCTAATGAAAAACTGTTTTTT
>TRBD2|-|TRBJ2-3|TRBV2
CASRRSGGTDTQYF
TGTGCCAGCAGGAGGAGCGGGGGCACAGATACGCAGTATTTT
>-|once|TRBJ2-5|TRBV12-3/TRBV12-4
CASSFTQETQYF
TGTGCCAGCAGTTTCACACAAGAGACCCAGTACTTC
>-|-|TRBJ2-3|TRBV27
CASSSERKFTDTQYF
TGTGCCAGCAGTTCGGAGCGCAAGTTCACAGATACGCAGTATTTT
>TRBD1|-|TRBJ1-2|TRBV7-9
CASSLGQGADGYTF
TGTGCCAGCAGCTTAGGACAGGGGGCGGATGGCTACACCTTC
>-|-|TRBJ2-3|TRBV7-2
CASSLARGTDTQYF
TGTGCCAGCAGCTTAGCGCGGGGCACAGATACGCAGTATTTT
>-|-|TRBJ1-3|TRBV7-2
CASSLARGGNTIYF
TGTGCCAGCAGCTTAGCTCGCGGTGGAAACACCATATATTTT
>TRBD1|-|TRBJ1-6|TRBV5-1
CASTPGPGGRSPLHF
TGCGCCAGCACCCCAGGTCCAGGGGGGCGCTCACCCCTCCACTTT
>TRBD2|-|TRBJ2-5|TRBV9
CASSSSRRGLAGGQGETQYF
TGTGCCAGCAGCTCTTCAAGACGGGGACTAGCGGGAGGGCAAGGAGAGACCCAGTACTTC
>TRBD1|-|TRBJ1-2|TRBV28
CASSLPGQGVYGYTF
TGTGCCAGCAGCCTCCCGGGACAGGGGGTGTATGGCTACACCTTC
>TRBD1|-|TRBJ1-5|TRBV5-1
CASSLEPSGQGNQPQHF
TGCGCCAGCAGCTTGGAACCTTCGGGACAGGGGAACCAGCCCCAGCATTTT
>-|once|TRBJ1-2|TRBV3-1/TRBV3-2
CASSQDRGWGGYTF
TGTGCCAGCAGCCAAGATAGGGGTTGGGGCGGCTACACCTTC